Listed below are T cell receptor beta chains from one sample, sequenced in a study of cytotoxic CD8 clonotypes in ibrutinib-treated CLL. TCRdb's table, derived via immunoSEQ multiplex PCR, lists solely in-frame clones and lacks some. The data show 55,000 to 85,000 clones, 90% seen once. Sequencing used PBMCs, obtained after 12 months of ibrutinib treatment. Receptors originate from a human donor with chronic lymphocytic leukemia. CDR3s include the opening cysteine and the closing phenylalanine or tryptophan. A D gene is named only where the DNA matches it firmly. Expanded clones get a size class; other rows say once, few or many, or leave the size out.

j_call clone_size d_call v_call cdr3_aa cdr3_nt
TRBJ1-4 - - TRBV7-8 CASSSRSLGAANEKLFF TGTGCCAGCAGCTCCCGTTCTTTGGGGGCTGCTAATGAAAAACTGTTTTTT
TRBJ2-1 - TRBD2 TRBV7-2 CASSSGRTSGRWVYNEQFF TGTGCCAGCAGCTCAGGGAGAACTAGCGGGAGATGGGTCTACAATGAGCAGTTCTTC
TRBJ1-4 - TRBD1 TRBV28 CASSPPTGDNEKLFF TGTGCCAGCAGCCCCCCGACAGGGGACAATGAAAAACTGTTTTTT
TRBJ1-2 - TRBD1 TRBV29-1 CSVEDRAGDRGPYGYTF TGCAGCGTTGAAGATCGGGCCGGGGACAGGGGGCCCTATGGCTACACCTTC
TRBJ2-7 - - TRBV6-5 CASSRGLAEQYF TGTGCCAGCAGCCGGGGACTGGCCGAGCAGTACTTC
TRBJ2-3 - - TRBV7-2 CASSPRQGTDTQYF TGTGCCAGCAGCCCTCGCCAGGGCACAGATACGCAGTATTTT
TRBJ2-5 - - TRBV30 CAWSFSRGQETQYF TGTGCCTGGAGTTTCTCCCGAGGTCAGGAGACCCAGTACTTC
TRBJ2-5 - TRBD2 TRBV4-1 CASSQGLRFGLASETQYF TGCGCCAGCAGCCAAGGACTCAGATTCGGACTAGCGTCGGAGACCCAGTACTTC
TRBJ2-7 few TRBD1 TRBV6-5 CASNPTGGYEQYF TGTGCCAGCAACCCGACAGGGGGCTACGAGCAGTACTTC
TRBJ1-5 - - TRBV27 CASSAQGSLQPQHF TGTGCCAGCAGTGCTCAGGGTTCTTTACAGCCCCAGCATTTT
TRBJ1-1 - - TRBV6-1 CASSLSGGGTEAFF TGTGCCAGCTCCCTTAGTGGGGGGGGCACTGAAGCTTTCTTT
TRBJ2-1 - TRBD2 TRBV7-9 CASSSRLAGDNNEQFF TGTGCCAGCAGCTCTCGACTAGCGGGAGATAACAATGAGCAGTTCTTC
TRBJ2-5 - - TRBV6-6 CASSLGETQYF TGTGCCAGCAGTTTGGGAGAGACCCAGTACTTC
TRBJ1-4 - - TRBV28 CASSSSEKLFF TGTGCCAGCAGTTCGAGCGAAAAACTGTTTTTT
TRBJ1-2 - - TRBV5-1 CASSLATARPNGYTF TGCGCCAGCAGCTTGGCCACGGCACGGCCGAATGGCTACACCTTC
TRBJ2-1 - - TRBV29-1 CSVEVAGNEQFF TGCAGCGTTGAAGTGGCGGGCAATGAGCAGTTCTTC
TRBJ1-2 once - TRBV19 CASSIQGLSGYTF TGTGCCAGTAGTATACAGGGTTTATCGGGCTACACCTTC
TRBJ1-3 once - TRBV27 CASSLIQGNTIYF TGTGCCAGCAGTTTAATACAAGGAAACACCATATATTTT
TRBJ1-5 - TRBD1 TRBV7-6 CASSFSQGDQPQHF TGTGCCAGCAGCTTTAGTCAGGGGGATCAGCCCCAGCATTTT
TRBJ1-2 - - TRBV2 CASSEPTRGNGYTF TGTGCCAGCAGTGAACCTACCAGGGGTAATGGCTACACCTTC
TRBJ2-1 - TRBD2 TRBV5-1 CASSSPPGLAGNSILYNEQFF TGCGCCAGCAGCTCACCCCCGGGACTAGCGGGGAATAGTATCCTTTACAATGAGCAGTTCTTC
TRBJ2-5 - - TRBV4-2 CASSPTEKQETQYF TGTGCCAGCAGCCCCACGGAAAAACAAGAGACCCAGTACTTC
TRBJ2-3 once TRBD2 TRBV13 CASSPRLAGSGGTDTQYF TGTGCCAGCAGCCCCCGACTAGCGGGATCCGGGGGCACAGATACGCAGTATTTT
TRBJ2-7 - TRBD1 TRBV5-1 CASSLEPGGQGLSYEQYF TGCGCCAGCAGCTTGGAACCAGGGGGACAGGGCCTTTCCTACGAGCAGTACTTC
TRBJ1-1 - TRBD1 TRBV7-8 CASSLELRQGEAFF TGTGCCAGCAGCTTAGAGTTGCGACAGGGGGAGGCTTTCTTT
TRBJ1-5 - - TRBV5-6 CASSLRQYNQPQHF TGTGCCAGCAGCTTACGACAGTACAATCAGCCCCAGCATTTT
TRBJ2-1 - - TRBV7-6 CASTSNRAYNEQFF TGTGCCAGCACGAGTAACCGGGCATACAATGAGCAGTTCTTC
TRBJ2-3 - - TRBV7-7 CASSLASGLGGTDTQYF TGTGCCAGCAGCTTAGCTTCAGGACTAGGGGGGACAGATACGCAGTATTTT
TRBJ2-1 - TRBD2 TRBV4-3 CASSPRTSGYNEQFF TGCGCCAGCAGCCCCCGGACTAGCGGGTACAATGAGCAGTTCTTC
TRBJ1-2 - - TRBV19 CASTTGRPPNYGYTF TGTGCCAGTACCACAGGACGCCCTCCTAACTATGGCTACACCTTC
TRBJ2-5 - - TRBV10-3 CAISPSQETQYF TGTGCCATCAGTCCCTCCCAAGAGACCCAGTACTTC
TRBJ2-2 - - TRBV29-1 CSVAGKTGELFF TGCAGCGTTGCGGGGAAGACCGGGGAGCTGTTTTTT
TRBJ2-5 - - TRBV9 CASSKGGGSPPETQYF TGTGCCAGCAGCAAAGGAGGAGGTTCCCCCCCGGAGACCCAGTACTTC
TRBJ1-1 - - TRBV5-1 CASSSFQGSVEAFF TGCGCCAGCAGCTCCTTCCAGGGGAGCGTTGAAGCTTTCTTT
TRBJ2-7 - TRBD2 TRBV28 CASSLGSGTSGGGYEQYF TGTGCCAGCAGTTTAGGGTCCGGGACTAGCGGGGGTGGCTACGAGCAGTACTTC
TRBJ2-5 - - TRBV7-3 CASSLEGQTQYF TGTGCCAGCAGCTTAGAAGGTCAGACCCAGTACTTC
TRBJ1-3 - - TRBV29-1 CSVEGLENTIYF TGCAGCGTTGAGGGACTCGAAAACACCATATATTTT
TRBJ2-2 - - TRBV5-1 CASVEAFKGRKARGTGELFF TGCGCCAGCGTAGAAGCCTTTAAAGGACGAAAGGCCAGGGGCACCGGGGAGCTGTTTTTT
TRBJ1-2 few - TRBV15 CATSRDSPGLGYGYTF TGTGCCACCAGCAGAGATTCCCCGGGATTGGGCTATGGCTACACCTTC
TRBJ2-3 - TRBD2 TRBV7-2 CASSLGLHTDTQYF TGTGCCAGCAGCTTGGGACTACACACAGATACGCAGTATTTT
TRBJ2-1 - TRBD2 TRBV4-1 CASSHLAGGHNEQFF TGCGCCAGCAGCCACCTAGCGGGAGGGCACAATGAGCAGTTCTTC
TRBJ1-1 - TRBD1 TRBV28 CASSLSTGTVNTEAFF TGTGCCAGCAGTTTGTCCACCGGGACAGTTAACACTGAAGCTTTCTTT
TRBJ1-2 few - TRBV14 CASSQDSLNYGYTF TGTGCCAGCAGCCAGGACAGCCTAAACTATGGCTACACCTTC
TRBJ1-5 once TRBD1 TRBV2 CASRVQGAGNQPQHF TGTGCCAGCAGAGTACAGGGGGCTGGGAATCAGCCCCAGCATTTT
TRBJ2-1 once TRBD1 TRBV6-1 CASSEDRPLWNEQFF TGTGCCAGCAGTGAGGACAGGCCACTGTGGAATGAGCAGTTCTTC
TRBJ2-7 - - TRBV7-6 CASSLVFKGRTLTYEQYF TGTGCCAGCAGCTTAGTTTTTAAGGGACGGACCTTGACCTACGAGCAGTACTTC
TRBJ2-1 - - TRBV5-6 CASSLRRGYNEQFF TGTGCCAGCAGCCTTCGTAGAGGTTACAATGAGCAGTTCTTC
TRBJ2-1 - TRBD2 TRBV19 CASSISSGYYNEQFF TGTGCCAGTAGTATCTCTAGCGGCTACTACAATGAGCAGTTCTTC
TRBJ1-3 few - TRBV12-5 CASGSNIRDRGYGNTIYF TGTGCTAGTGGTTCCAATATCCGGGACCGGGGGTATGGAAACACCATATATTTT
TRBJ2-7 - - TRBV7-3 CASSSGGSYEQYF TGTGCCAGCAGCTCGGGCGGATCCTACGAGCAGTACTTC
TRBJ2-7 - - TRBV30 CAYRIYEQYF TGTGCCTATCGAATATACGAGCAGTACTTC
TRBJ2-3 - TRBD1 TRBV2 CASRRQGHTDTQYF TGTGCCAGCAGACGACAGGGGCACACAGATACGCAGTATTTT